This is a list of T cell receptor beta chains from one sample in a study of regulatory T cells in long-lasting Graves disease. TCRdb processed the multiplex PCR reads anew with MiXCR; each CDR3 protein has one entry. This table has 550,000 to 700,000 distinct CDR3 sequences, around 15% appearing once. The same sample was also used in a study of T cells in Graves' hyperthyroidism and ophthalmopathy.

The source material was peripheral blood mononuclear cells (PBMCs), sampled at new diagnosis, from a patient treated with antithyroid drugs. The receptors originated from a man between 18 and 29 years old with Graves disease. CDR3s include the opening cysteine and the closing phenylalanine or tryptophan. Each record gives: CDR3 DNA, CDR3 protein, D gene, J gene, clone size, V gene. A D gene is named only where the DNA matches it firmly. Clone size, where shown, is once, few, many, or a class for clones that have expanded.

TGTGCCATCAGTGAGGGGGACAGGGGGAGACAGGAGACCCAGTACTTC,CAISEGDRGRQETQYF,TRBD1,TRBJ2-5,-,TRBV10-3
TGTGCCAGCAGCCAAGTGGGGGAGAATTCACCCCTCCACTTT,CASSQVGENSPLHF,-,TRBJ1-6,many,TRBV3-1
TGTGCCATCAGTGAGGGTGGAGGCACTGAAGCTTTCTTT,CAISEGGGTEAFF,-,TRBJ1-1,-,TRBV10-3
TGTGCCAGCAGTTTGTCTAGCGGCTACGAGCAGTACTTC,CASSLSSGYEQYF,TRBD2,TRBJ2-7,many,TRBV6-5
TGTGCCAGCAGTACTACATCAACCGGGGAGCTGTTTTTT,CASSTTSTGELFF,-,TRBJ2-2,many,TRBV12-3/TRBV12-4
TGTGCCAGCAGCTCTGATCAATGGCGGGGACTGCTCAACACTATCTCTGGGGCCAACGTCCTGACTTTC,CASSSDQWRGLLNTISGANVLTF,-,TRBJ2-6,-,TRBV27
TGTGCCGGTTCACAGACGGGTCCATCCTACAATGAGCAGTTCTTC,CAGSQTGPSYNEQFF,-,TRBJ2-1,few,TRBV7-9
TGTGCCAGCAGCCAATCTAGCGGGCCCAGGGATACGCAGTATTTT,CASSQSSGPRDTQYF,TRBD2,TRBJ2-3,few,TRBV3-1
TGTGCCAGCAGCCCGAACGGACAGGCCTACGAGCAGTACTTC,CASSPNGQAYEQYF,TRBD1,TRBJ2-7,-,TRBV7-3
TGCGCCAGCAGCCCGGCAAACCGTCTAGCGGGTGTCAATGAGCAGTTCTTC,CASSPANRLAGVNEQFF,TRBD2,TRBJ2-1,-,TRBV4-1
TGTGCCAGCAGTTACGGAGAGGGTACGCAGTATTTT,CASSYGEGTQYF,-,TRBJ2-3,many,TRBV6-5
TGTGCCAGCAGCCAAGATTCCCCGGACAGGGAGCAGTTCTTC,CASSQDSPDREQFF,TRBD1,TRBJ2-1,few,TRBV3-1
TGTGCCAGCAGCCCCGGCTACGAGCAGTACTTC,CASSPGYEQYF,-,TRBJ2-7,many,TRBV7-9
TGTGCCAGCAGTGAAGCGCTTCTGCAGGGGGCAGATACGCAGTATTTT,CASSEALLQGADTQYF,TRBD1,TRBJ2-3,few,TRBV6-1
TGTGCCAGCAGCGGCACCGGAGGGGGCACTGAAGCTTTCTTT,CASSGTGGGTEAFF,-,TRBJ1-1,many,TRBV9
TGTGCTAGTCAGCGGGAGGGCTATGAGCAGTTCTTC,CASQREGYEQFF,TRBD2,TRBJ2-1,few,TRBV12-5
TGTGCCAGCAGTTTATCTGCTAGCGGGAGTGACGGGTTCGTCGATGAGCAGTTCTTC,CASSLSASGSDGFVDEQFF,TRBD2,TRBJ2-1,many,TRBV28
TGCAGTGCCTTCGGGACAGGCCTTGCCTACGAGCAGTACTTC,CSAFGTGLAYEQYF,TRBD1,TRBJ2-7,few,TRBV20-1
TGCAGTGCTAGTCGGACAGCGAACACTGAAGCTTTCTTT,CSASRTANTEAFF,-,TRBJ1-1,many,TRBV20-1
TGTGCCAGCAGCGTAACAAGCGGAAGGCTCACAGATACGCAGTATTTT,CASSVTSGRLTDTQYF,-,TRBJ2-3,many,TRBV9
TGTGCCAGCAGCCTCTCCCGGCAGGGGGCCTACGAGCAGTACTTC,CASSLSRQGAYEQYF,TRBD1,TRBJ2-7,many,TRBV27
TGTGCCAGCAGCCCTAAGGAGACTAGCAGGTACAATGAGCAGTTCTTC,CASSPKETSRYNEQFF,TRBD2,TRBJ2-1,many,TRBV28
TGTGCCACCTCGGGGGGCAACCAAGCTTTCTTT,CATSGGNQAFF,-,TRBJ1-1,many,TRBV12-3/TRBV12-4
TGTGCCAGCAGTACAGGGTTCACAGATACGCAGTATTTT,CASSTGFTDTQYF,-,TRBJ2-3,many,TRBV6-1
TGTGCCAGCAGCCCAACGACTAGCGGGAAACTGAGCGAGCAGTACTTC,CASSPTTSGKLSEQYF,TRBD2,TRBJ2-7,-,TRBV5-6
TGTGCCAGCAGCTCTCAAGCGGGAGGTTCTGAGACCCAGTACTTC,CASSSQAGGSETQYF,TRBD2,TRBJ2-5,many,TRBV7-2
TGCAGTGCCCTGGCCAGCGGGAGGGTCGCAGATACGCAGTATTTT,CSALASGRVADTQYF,TRBD2,TRBJ2-3,many,TRBV20-1
TGCAGTGCTTCGGTCCCTGACAGCGGGCAGCACAAGCAGTACTTC,CSASVPDSGQHKQYF,-,TRBJ2-7,many,TRBV20-1
TGCGCCAGCAGCCAAAACGAGAGGGACGCGACGTTCTATGGCTACACCTTC,CASSQNERDATFYGYTF,-,TRBJ1-2,-,TRBV4-1
TGTGCCAGCAGCCTACAGACTAGCGGGAGTATCTCCTACGAGCAGTACTTC,CASSLQTSGSISYEQYF,TRBD2,TRBJ2-7,few,TRBV7-9
TGTGCCAGCAGCCCTCTCGCGGTTAACTATGGCTACACCTTC,CASSPLAVNYGYTF,-,TRBJ1-2,-,TRBV6-1